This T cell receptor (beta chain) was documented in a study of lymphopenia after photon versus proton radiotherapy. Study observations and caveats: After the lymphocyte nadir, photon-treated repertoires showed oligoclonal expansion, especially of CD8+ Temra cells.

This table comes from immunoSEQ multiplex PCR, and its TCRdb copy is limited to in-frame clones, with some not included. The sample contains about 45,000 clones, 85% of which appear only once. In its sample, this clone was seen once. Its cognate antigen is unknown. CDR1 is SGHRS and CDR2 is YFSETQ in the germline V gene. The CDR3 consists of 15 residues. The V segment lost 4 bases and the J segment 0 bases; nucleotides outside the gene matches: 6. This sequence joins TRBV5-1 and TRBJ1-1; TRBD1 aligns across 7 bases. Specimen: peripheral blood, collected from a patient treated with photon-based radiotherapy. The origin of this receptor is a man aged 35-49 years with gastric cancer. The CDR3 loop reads CASSTKQGMNTEAFF. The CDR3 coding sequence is TGCGCCAGCAGCACAAAACAGGGGATGAACACTGAAGCTTTCTTT.